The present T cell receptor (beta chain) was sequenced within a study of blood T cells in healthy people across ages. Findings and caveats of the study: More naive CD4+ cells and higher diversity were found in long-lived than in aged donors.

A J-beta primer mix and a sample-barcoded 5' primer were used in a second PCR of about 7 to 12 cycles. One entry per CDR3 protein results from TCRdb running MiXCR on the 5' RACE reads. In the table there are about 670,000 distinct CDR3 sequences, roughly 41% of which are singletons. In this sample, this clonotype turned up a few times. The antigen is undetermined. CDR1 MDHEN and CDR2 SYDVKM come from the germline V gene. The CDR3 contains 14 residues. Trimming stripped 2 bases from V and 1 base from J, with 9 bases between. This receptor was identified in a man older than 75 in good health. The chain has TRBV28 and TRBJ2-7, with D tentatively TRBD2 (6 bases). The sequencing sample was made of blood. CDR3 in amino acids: CASSLADYSYEQYF. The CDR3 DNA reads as TGTGCCAGCAGTTTAGCGGACTATTCCTACGAGCAGTACTTC.